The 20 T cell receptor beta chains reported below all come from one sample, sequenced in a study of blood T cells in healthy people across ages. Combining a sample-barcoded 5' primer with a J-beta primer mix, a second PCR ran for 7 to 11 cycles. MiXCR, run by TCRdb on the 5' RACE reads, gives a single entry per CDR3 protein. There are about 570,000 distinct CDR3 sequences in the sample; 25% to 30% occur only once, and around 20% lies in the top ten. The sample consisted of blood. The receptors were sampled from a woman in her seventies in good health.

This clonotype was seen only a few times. The DNA of the CDR3 is TGTGCCAGCAGTGAGGTAGCGGACATTCAGTACTTC. Protein: CASSEVADIQYF. The J gene is TRBJ2-4, the V gene TRBV25-1; the D gene is possibly TRBD2 (6 bases). Germline CDR1 MGHDK, CDR2 SYGVNS. This CDR3 is 12 amino acids long. Trimming took 3 bases from V and 8 from J, leaving 8 bases between them.

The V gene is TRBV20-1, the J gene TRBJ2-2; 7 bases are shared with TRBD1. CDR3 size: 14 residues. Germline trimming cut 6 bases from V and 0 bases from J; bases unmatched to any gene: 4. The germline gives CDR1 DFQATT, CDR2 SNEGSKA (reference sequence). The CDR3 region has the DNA TGCAGTGCGACGGGACAGACGAACACCGGGGAGCTGTTTTTT. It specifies CSATGQTNTGELFF.

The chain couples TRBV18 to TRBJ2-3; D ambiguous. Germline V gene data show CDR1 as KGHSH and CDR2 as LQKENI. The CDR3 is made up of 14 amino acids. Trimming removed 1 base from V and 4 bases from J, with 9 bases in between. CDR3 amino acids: CASSPHSAPDTQYF. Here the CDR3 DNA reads TGTGCCAGCTCACCACATTCAGCACCAGATACGCAGTATTTT.

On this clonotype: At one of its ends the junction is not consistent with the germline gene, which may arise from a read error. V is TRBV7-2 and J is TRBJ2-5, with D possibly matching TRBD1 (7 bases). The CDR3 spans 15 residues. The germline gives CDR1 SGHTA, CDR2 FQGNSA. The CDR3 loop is CASSLGFSFAGQTWF. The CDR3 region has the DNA TGTGCCAGCAGCTTAGGGTTTAGTTTTGCGGGACAGACTTGGTTC.

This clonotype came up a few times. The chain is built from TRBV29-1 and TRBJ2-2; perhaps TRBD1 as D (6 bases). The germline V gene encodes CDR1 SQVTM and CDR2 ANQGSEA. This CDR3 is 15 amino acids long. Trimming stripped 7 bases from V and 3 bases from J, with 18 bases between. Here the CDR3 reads CSAYLGARDTGELFF. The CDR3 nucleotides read TGCAGCGCCTACCTGGGGGCTAGGGACACCGGGGAGCTGTTTTTT.

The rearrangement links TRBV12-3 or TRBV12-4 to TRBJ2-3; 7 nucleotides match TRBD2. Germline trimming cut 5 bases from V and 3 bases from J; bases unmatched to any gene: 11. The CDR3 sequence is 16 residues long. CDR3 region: CASSGLDAPRTDTQYF. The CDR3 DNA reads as TGTGCCAGCAGTGGACTAGACGCACCAAGAACAGATACGCAGTATTTT.

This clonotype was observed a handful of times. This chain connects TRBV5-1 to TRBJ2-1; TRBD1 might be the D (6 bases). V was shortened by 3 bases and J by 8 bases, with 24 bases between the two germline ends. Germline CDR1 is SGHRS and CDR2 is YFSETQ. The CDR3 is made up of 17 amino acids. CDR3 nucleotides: TGCGCCAGCAGCTCGAAAATAACAGGGAAGGTTGTCGATGAGCAGTTCTTC. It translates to CASSSKITGKVVDEQFF.

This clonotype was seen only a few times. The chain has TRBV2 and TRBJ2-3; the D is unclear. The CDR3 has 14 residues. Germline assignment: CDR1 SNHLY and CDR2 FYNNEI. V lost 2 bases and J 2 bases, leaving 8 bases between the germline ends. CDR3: CASSENLSTDTQYF. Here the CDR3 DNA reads TGTGCCAGCAGTGAAAATTTATCCACAGATACGCAGTATTTT.

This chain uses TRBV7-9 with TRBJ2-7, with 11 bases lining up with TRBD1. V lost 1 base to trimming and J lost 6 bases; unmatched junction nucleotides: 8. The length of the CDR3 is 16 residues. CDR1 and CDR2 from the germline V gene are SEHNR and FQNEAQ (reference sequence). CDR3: CASSLVLGQGVGEQYF. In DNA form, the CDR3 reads TGTGCCAGCAGCTTAGTCCTGGGACAGGGGGTTGGCGAGCAGTACTTC.

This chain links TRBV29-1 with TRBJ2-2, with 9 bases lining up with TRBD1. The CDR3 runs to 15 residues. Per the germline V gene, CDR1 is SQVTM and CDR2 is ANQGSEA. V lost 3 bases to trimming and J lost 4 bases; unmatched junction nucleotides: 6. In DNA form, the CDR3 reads TGCAGCGTTGAGATACAGGGGGCGAGCACCGGGGAGCTGTTTTTT. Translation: CSVEIQGASTGELFF.

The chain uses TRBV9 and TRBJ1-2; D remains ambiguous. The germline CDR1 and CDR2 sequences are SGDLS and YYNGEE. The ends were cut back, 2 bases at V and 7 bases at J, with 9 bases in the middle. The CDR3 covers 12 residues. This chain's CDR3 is CASSVVRGGYTF. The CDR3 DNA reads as TGTGCCAGCAGCGTCGTTCGAGGTGGCTACACCTTC.

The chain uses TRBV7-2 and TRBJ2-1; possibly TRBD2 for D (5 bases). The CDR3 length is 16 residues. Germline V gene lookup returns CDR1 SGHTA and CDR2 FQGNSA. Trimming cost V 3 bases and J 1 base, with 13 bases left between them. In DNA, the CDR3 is TGTGCCAGCAGCTTCCTGTGGAGGTTGTCCTACAATGAGCAGTTCTTC. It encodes CASSFLWRLSYNEQFF.

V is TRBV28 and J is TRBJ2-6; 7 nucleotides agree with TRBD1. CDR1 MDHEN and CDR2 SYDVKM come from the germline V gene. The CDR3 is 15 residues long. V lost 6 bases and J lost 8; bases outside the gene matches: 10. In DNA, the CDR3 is TGTGCCAGCAGGCAAACAGGGGCCCCCCCCAACGTCCTGACTTTC. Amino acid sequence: CASRQTGAPPNVLTF.

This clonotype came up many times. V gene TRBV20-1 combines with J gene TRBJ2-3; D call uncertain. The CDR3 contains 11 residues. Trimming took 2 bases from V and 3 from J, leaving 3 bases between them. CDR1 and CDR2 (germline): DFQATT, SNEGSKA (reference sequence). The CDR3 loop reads CSARRTDTQYF. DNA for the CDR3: TGCAGTGCTAGACGTACAGATACGCAGTATTTT.

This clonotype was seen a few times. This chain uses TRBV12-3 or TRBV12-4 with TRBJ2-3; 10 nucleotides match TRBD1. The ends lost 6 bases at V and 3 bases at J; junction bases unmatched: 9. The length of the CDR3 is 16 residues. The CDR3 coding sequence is TGTGCCAGCAGCCGGGACAGGGGTAGTACAACAGATACGCAGTATTTT. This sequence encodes CASSRDRGSTTDTQYF.

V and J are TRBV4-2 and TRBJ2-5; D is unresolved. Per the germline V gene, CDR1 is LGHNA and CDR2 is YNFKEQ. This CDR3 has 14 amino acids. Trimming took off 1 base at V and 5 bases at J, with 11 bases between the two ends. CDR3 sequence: CASSQGASVETQYF. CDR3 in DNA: TGTGCCAGCAGCCAAGGGGCCAGCGTGGAGACCCAGTACTTC.

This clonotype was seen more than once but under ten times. CDR3 coding DNA: TGCAGTGCTAGAAGCGGTACGCTAGCCGAGACCCAGTACTTC. Translation gives CSARSGTLAETQYF. V is TRBV20-1 and J is TRBJ2-5; weak D call: TRBD2 (5 bases). Per germline, CDR1 DFQATT and CDR2 SNEGSKA (reference sequence). The CDR3 has 14 residues. Between the trimmed V and J ends, which lost 2 bases and 5 bases, there was a span of 15 bases.

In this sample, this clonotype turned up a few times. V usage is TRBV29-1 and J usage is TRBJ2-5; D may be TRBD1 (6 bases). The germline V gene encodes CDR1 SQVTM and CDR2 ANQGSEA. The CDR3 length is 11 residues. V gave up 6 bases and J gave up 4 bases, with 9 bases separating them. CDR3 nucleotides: TGCAGCGTGGACAGCACAGAGACCCAGTACTTC. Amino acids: CSVDSTETQYF.

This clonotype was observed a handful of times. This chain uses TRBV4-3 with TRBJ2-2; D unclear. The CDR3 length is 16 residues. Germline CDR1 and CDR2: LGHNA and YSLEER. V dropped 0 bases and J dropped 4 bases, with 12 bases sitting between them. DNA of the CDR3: TGCGCCAGCAGCCAAGATTCATGGGTTGGCACCGGGGAGCTGTTTTTT. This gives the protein CASSQDSWVGTGELFF.

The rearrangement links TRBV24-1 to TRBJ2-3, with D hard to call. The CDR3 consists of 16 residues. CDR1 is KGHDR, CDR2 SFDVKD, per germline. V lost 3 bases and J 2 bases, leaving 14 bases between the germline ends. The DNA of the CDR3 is TGTGCCACCAGTGATAGTCGAACAGCTCCCACAGATACGCAGTATTTT. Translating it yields CATSDSRTAPTDTQYF.